These 28 T cell receptor beta chains were sequenced from one sample in a study of blood T cell repertoires in COVID-19. Here immunoSEQ multiplex PCR was the method, and the copy in TCRdb shows in-frame clones only, minus some. The sample holds 200,000 to 300,000 clones, more than 75% seen once. The material sequenced was peripheral blood. These receptors were collected from a woman between 40 and 50 years old who had recovered from COVID-19.

This clone was observed a handful of times. The CDR3 reads CASSPGSGLYNEQFF. CDR3 coding DNA: TGTGCCAGCAGCCCCGGATCGGGACTTTACAATGAGCAGTTCTTC. The chain links TRBV9 to TRBJ2-1, with D possibly TRBD2 on 6 matching bases. V lost 4 bases and J lost 4, with 15 bases in between. The V gene's germline CDR1 is SGDLS and CDR2 YYNGEE. The CDR3 contains 15 residues.

V usage is TRBV7-2 and J usage is TRBJ2-5; weak D call: TRBD2 (7 bases). V lost 6 bases to trimming and J lost 9 bases, with 17 bases between them. The CDR3 consists of 13 residues. From germline, CDR1 is SGHTA and CDR2 FQGNSA. As DNA, the CDR3 is TGTGCCAGCAGAGCCGGGGGGCCTGGGGCCCAGTACTTC. Encoded protein: CASRAGGPGAQYF.

The chain has TRBV5-4 and TRBJ2-7, with 16 nucleotides matching TRBD2. Germline V lookup: CDR1 SGHNT, CDR2 YYREEE (reference sequence). With V trimmed by 3 bases and J by 2 bases, 5 bases remained unmatched. This CDR3 region has 17 residues. CDR3: CASSSGTSGRVTYEQYV. CDR3 nucleotides: TGTGCCAGCAGCTCCGGGACTAGCGGGAGGGTTACCTACGAGCAGTACGTC.

The V gene is TRBV6-6, the J gene TRBJ2-2; possible D gene TRBD2, 7 bases. V was clipped by 7 bases and J by 5 bases, with 17 bases between them. The CDR3 runs to 15 residues. Germline V gene lookup returns CDR1 MNHNY and CDR2 SVGAGI (reference sequence). CDR3 residues: CASTPGGGGTGELFF. The CDR3 nucleotides are TGTGCCAGCACCCCAGGAGGGGGAGGGACCGGGGAGCTGTTTTTT.

This clone is a singleton in its sample. This chain joins TRBV9 and TRBJ1-1; 9 bases line up with TRBD1. V shed 4 bases and J 5 bases; nucleotides not matched to a gene: 9. Germline lookup yields CDR1 SGDLS and CDR2 YYNGEE. This CDR3 contains 15 residues. CDR3: CASSLSGTGRTEAFF. DNA of the CDR3: TGTGCCAGCAGCCTGTCCGGGACAGGGAGGACTGAAGCTTTCTTT.

The V and J genes are TRBV19 and TRBJ1-5; no clear D gene. CDR3 length: 16 amino acids. V lost 3 bases and J lost 1, with 13 bases in between. Looked up from germline, CDR1 is LNHDA and CDR2 is SQIVND (reference sequence). The CDR3 is CASSIPSAGSNQPQHF. CDR3 DNA sequence: TGTGCCAGTAGTATCCCATCGGCAGGAAGCAATCAGCCCCAGCATTTT.

V gene TRBV12-3 or TRBV12-4 combines with J gene TRBJ1-1; no reliable D call. This CDR3 is 11 amino acids long. The V gene lost 7 bases and the J gene lost 4 bases, with 7 bases spanning the gap. CDR3 in amino acids: CASKLGTEAFF. In DNA form, the CDR3 reads TGTGCCAGCAAACTAGGCACTGAAGCTTTCTTT.

The chain links TRBV18 to TRBJ2-7; the match to TRBD1 covers 9 bases. The CDR3 length is 13 residues. Germline V gene sequence: CDR1 KGHSH, CDR2 LQKENI. V was clipped by 6 bases and J by 3 bases; unmatched bases: 3. Here the CDR3 reads CASSQDRGYEQYF. For the CDR3, the DNA is TGTGCCAGCTCGCAGGACAGGGGCTACGAGCAGTACTTC.

V usage is TRBV5-1 and J usage is TRBJ1-4; D not resolved. CDR1 SGHRS and CDR2 YFSETQ come from the germline V gene. Trimming took off 2 bases at V and 8 bases at J, with 16 bases between the two ends. The CDR3 contains 15 residues. The CDR3 region is CASSFAWGSGEKLFF. The CDR3 region has the DNA TGCGCCAGCAGCTTTGCCTGGGGATCGGGAGAAAAACTGTTTTTT.

The V gene is TRBV6-5, the J gene TRBJ2-5, with TRBD2 matching 14 bases. V shed 6 bases and J 5 bases; nucleotides not matched to a gene: 5. Germline lookup yields CDR1 MNHEY and CDR2 SVGAGI. The CDR3 runs 15 residues. This CDR3 is CASRTSGRAGETQYF. The CDR3 nucleotides read TGTGCCAGCAGGACTAGCGGGAGGGCCGGGGAGACCCAGTACTTC.

The rearrangement uses TRBV7-2 and TRBJ2-2; weak D call: TRBD2 (6 bases). Germline V gene lookup returns CDR1 SGHTA and CDR2 FQGNSA. This CDR3 spans 16 amino acids. V lost 2 bases to trimming and J lost 0 bases, with 10 bases between them. The CDR3 loop reads CASSLPRDSNTGELFF. The CDR3 region has the DNA TGTGCCAGCAGCTTACCCCGGGACTCGAACACCGGGGAGCTGTTTTTT. Complete variable domain (other parts from reference TRBV7-2 and TRBJ2-2): GAGVSQSPSNKVTEKGKDVELRCDPISGHTALYWYRQSLGQGLEFLIYFQGNSAPDKSGLPSDRFSAERTGGSVSTLTIQRTQQEDSAVYLCASSLPRDSNTGELFFGEGSRLTVL.

The V gene is TRBV5-1, the J gene TRBJ2-7, with 8 bases that match TRBD2. V gave up 3 bases and J gave up 3 bases; unmatched junction bases: 5. This CDR3 is built from 14 residues. Germline V CDR1 and CDR2: SGHRS, YFSETQ. This CDR3 reads CASSSAGLDYEQYF. In DNA, the CDR3 is TGCGCCAGCAGCTCGGCGGGACTAGACTACGAGCAGTACTTC.

This clone showed up just once. V is TRBV3-1 (or the pseudogene TRBV3-2) and J is TRBJ2-7, with 11 bases aligning to TRBD2. The CDR3 contains 15 residues. CDR1 is LGHDT, CDR2 YNNKEL, per germline (reference sequence). V dropped 2 bases and J dropped 3; count of bases not matched to a gene: 3. CDR3 loop: CASSQTSGRGYEQYF. In DNA form, the CDR3 reads TGTGCCAGCAGCCAAACTAGCGGGAGAGGCTACGAGCAGTACTTC.

J is TRBJ1-6 and V is TRBV7-2; 8 positions match TRBD1. With 3 bases clipped from V and 10 bases from J, the junction kept 20 bases outside the gene matches. The CDR3 is 19 residues long. The V gene's germline CDR1 is SGHTA and CDR2 FQGNSA. In DNA form, the CDR3 reads TGTGCCAGCAGCTTGACCAGCATTAGGACAGGGTTATCCCAGTCACCCCTCCACTTT. Protein: CASSLTSIRTGLSQSPLHF.

This chain connects TRBV5-5 to TRBJ2-7; D is perhaps TRBD2 (6 bases). Between the trimmed V and J ends, which lost 1 base and 9 bases, there was a span of 8 bases. This CDR3 has 11 amino acids. Germline CDR1 and CDR2: SGHKS and YYEKEE (reference sequence). As DNA, the CDR3 is TGTGCCAGCAGCTTGTTGGGGGGGCAGTACTTC. It encodes CASSLLGGQYF.

The chain has TRBV4-3 and TRBJ2-2; 9 bases line up with TRBD1. The CDR3 consists of 17 residues. Trimming cost V 0 bases and J 6 bases; bases outside gene matches: 8. Germline CDR1 is LGHNA and CDR2 is YSLEER. For the CDR3, the DNA is TGCGCCAGCAGCCAAGATCTCCCGACAGGGGGGGCCGGGGAGCTGTTTTTT. Translating gives CASSQDLPTGGAGELFF.

V is TRBV18 and J is TRBJ2-3; TRBD2 matches 7 bases. The CDR3 is 13 residues long. Germline V lookup: CDR1 KGHSH, CDR2 LQKENI. Unmatched junction bases numbered 0, after V lost 6 bases and J lost 0 bases. This CDR3 reads CASSGGSTDTQYF. The CDR3 DNA reads TGTGCCAGCTCGGGGGGGAGCACAGATACGCAGTATTTT.

V is TRBV20-1 and J is TRBJ2-5, with 13 positions matching TRBD2. The CDR3 extends over 17 amino acids. Losses at the gene ends were 3 bases for V and 0 bases for J; bases not matched to a gene: 7. Germline V gives CDR1 DFQATT, CDR2 SNEGSKA (reference sequence). The CDR3 loop is CSASWTSGSPYQETQYF. The CDR3 region has the DNA TGCAGTGCTAGTTGGACTAGCGGGAGCCCGTACCAAGAGACCCAGTACTTC.

This clone showed up just a few times. This chain connects TRBV3-1 (or the pseudogene TRBV3-2) to TRBJ1-1; TRBD1 is a possible D gene (6 bases). Germline V gene sequence: CDR1 LGHDT, CDR2 YNNKEL (reference sequence). The germline V and J ends were trimmed by 1 base and 0 bases, with 12 bases remaining between them. The CDR3 is 16 amino acids. CDR3 loop: CASSQGWGGLNTEAFF. The CDR3 nucleotides are TGTGCCAGCAGCCAAGGGTGGGGGGGCCTGAACACTGAAGCTTTCTTT.

The CDR3 DNA follows: TGTGCCAGCCCTAGGGGGGGTATGAACACTGAAGCTTTCTTT. Its translation is CASPRGGMNTEAFF. This chain links TRBV6-5 with TRBJ1-1, with D maybe TRBD1 (6 bases). Trimming removed 8 bases from V and 0 bases from J, with 13 bases in between. Germline V lookup: CDR1 MNHEY, CDR2 SVGAGI. The CDR3 spans 14 residues.

DNA of the CDR3: TGTGCCAGCAGCTTAGGGCTAGACAATGAGCAGTTCTTC. Encoded protein: CASSLGLDNEQFF. The chain recombines TRBV7-2 with TRBJ2-1; D unclear. The CDR3 sequence is 13 residues long. Germline V lookup: CDR1 SGHTA, CDR2 FQGNSA. Trimming cost V 1 base and J 5 bases, with 6 bases left between them.

The rearrangement joins TRBV5-1 to TRBJ1-2; D possibly corresponds to TRBD1 (6 bases). Trimming left V 4 bases short and J 7 bases short, with 20 bases between. The CDR3 has 15 residues. Germline V gene lookup returns CDR1 SGHRS and CDR2 YFSETQ. CDR3 sequence: CASSPPTGTGVGYTF. CDR3 bases: TGCGCCAGCAGCCCCCCGACAGGCACCGGGGTTGGCTACACCTTC.

The J gene is TRBJ2-4, the V gene TRBV11-2; the match to TRBD1 covers 7 bases. J was trimmed by 6 bases and V by 5 bases; bases with no gene match: 1. Germline V gene data show CDR1 as SGHAT and CDR2 as FQNNGV. CDR3 length equals 12 residues. The DNA for the CDR3 is TGTGCCAGCAGCCCAGGGGGAAACATTCAGTACTTC. This translates into CASSPGGNIQYF. Combining the CDR3 with reference TRBV11-2 and TRBJ2-4 gives the whole variable domain EAGVAQSPRYKIIEKRQSVAFWCNPISGHATLYWYQQILGQGPKLLIQFQNNGVVDDSQLPKDRFSAERLKGVDSTLKIQPAKLEDSAVYLCASSPGGNIQYFGAGTRLSVL.

The chain joins TRBV19 to TRBJ2-2, with a possible D match to TRBD2 (5 bases). CDR1 LNHDA and CDR2 SQIVND come from the germline V gene (reference sequence). With 7 bases removed from V and 6 bases from J, the gap between germline ends came to 15 bases. CDR3 length: 14 amino acids. CDR3 DNA sequence: TGTGCCAGTACCCCAATCTATAGCGCCGGGGAGCTGTTTTTT. Its protein product is CASTPIYSAGELFF. The whole variable domain, remainder taken from reference TRBV19 and TRBJ2-2, is DGGITQSPKYLFRKEGQNVTLSCEQNLNHDAMYWYRQDPGQGLRLIYYSQIVNDFQKGDIAEGYSVSREKKESFPLTVTSAQKNPTAFYLCASTPIYSAGELFFGEGSRLTVL.

V gene TRBV11-2 combines with J gene TRBJ1-2; D not certain. With 1 base removed from V and 4 bases from J, the gap between germline ends came to 13 bases. Germline-derived CDR1 and CDR2 are SGHAT and FQNNGV. The CDR3 loop spans 15 amino acids. This CDR3 is CASSLGPRGAYGYTF. DNA of the CDR3: TGTGCCAGCAGCTTAGGCCCCCGAGGCGCCTATGGCTACACCTTC.

This chain joins TRBV18 and TRBJ2-7, with D possibly matching TRBD2 (6 bases). The V end lost 1 base, the J end lost 3 bases, and 10 bases lay between the germline ends. CDR1 KGHSH and CDR2 LQKENI come from the germline V gene. The CDR3 has 14 amino acids. CDR3 amino acids: CASSPRAGSYEQYF. CDR3 in DNA: TGTGCCAGCTCACCACGGGCCGGGAGCTACGAGCAGTACTTC.

The chain uses TRBV30 and TRBJ2-1; D unresolved. The germline V gene encodes CDR1 GTSNPN and CDR2 SVGIG (reference sequence). V was shortened by 3 bases and J by 4 bases, with 4 bases between the two germline ends. This CDR3 is 11 amino acids long. This chain's CDR3 is CAWSQYNEQFF. CDR3 coding DNA: TGTGCCTGGAGCCAATACAATGAGCAGTTCTTC.

The gene calls are TRBV7-9 and TRBJ2-5, with 12 positions matching TRBD2. Germline values: CDR1 SEHNR, CDR2 FQNEAQ (reference sequence). The CDR3 has 16 amino acids. The J segment lost 0 bases and the V segment lost 4 bases, leaving 3 bases of the junction unmatched. The CDR3 DNA reads TGTGCCAGCAGCTCGACTAGCGGGGGATACCAAGAGACCCAGTACTTC. Its protein product is CASSSTSGGYQETQYF.